Below, 21 T cell receptor beta chains from the same sample are listed, as sequenced in a study of response to subunit inactivated influenza vaccine. TCRdb analysed the RT-PCR reads with MiXCR anew, one entry per CDR3 protein. The sample has approximately 500,000 distinct CDR3 sequences, less than 15% seen once. The specimen was PBMCs from blood, collected approximately 13 days after vaccination. These receptors originate from a man over 45 who received an inactivated influenza vaccine.

The chain carries TRBV24-1 and TRBJ2-7; perhaps D is TRBD1 or TRBD2 (5 bases each). The CDR3 extends over 13 amino acids. Germline V CDR1 and CDR2: KGHDR, SFDVKD. V was pared by 1 base and J by 6 bases, with 9 bases between. CDR3 loop: CATSDFIGAEQYF. The CDR3 coding sequence is TGTGCCACCAGTGATTTCATCGGGGCCGAGCAGTACTTC.

In its sample, this clonotype was seen a few times. This chain uses TRBV29-1 with TRBJ2-5, with TRBD2 identical over 8 bases. V shed 5 bases, J shed 2 bases, and the junction held 4 bases outside the gene matches. Germline CDR1 SQVTM, CDR2 ANQGSEA. CDR3 size: 13 residues. The CDR3 DNA follows: TGCAGCGTTCACGGGGGGGCACAAGAGACCCAGTACTTC. It codes for CSVHGGAQETQYF.

This clonotype was counted only a few times. The J gene is TRBJ2-2, the V gene TRBV7-9, with 10 bases matching TRBD1. After removal of 3 bases from V and 4 bases from J, the junction contained 8 bases not matched to a gene. The CDR3 spans 17 residues. Germline V gene data show CDR1 as SEHNR and CDR2 as FQNEAQ (reference sequence). The DNA for the CDR3 is TGTGCCAGCAGCTTGAGGGACAGGGGTCGGTTCACCGGGGAGCTGTTTTTT. This translates into CASSLRDRGRFTGELFF.

The chain joins TRBV4-3 to TRBJ2-1, with D unresolved. Trimming cost V 3 bases and J 0 bases, with 15 bases left between them. The CDR3 sequence is 17 residues long. Germline V gene lookup returns CDR1 LGHNA and CDR2 YSLEER. The CDR3 protein is CASSHTSGKTSYNEQFF. For the CDR3, the DNA is TGCGCCAGCAGCCATACGTCGGGCAAGACCTCCTACAATGAGCAGTTCTTC.

As regards this clonotype: Mismatch with germline at one junction end may stem from a read error. The chain is built from TRBV10-2 and TRBJ1-5; possible D gene TRBD1, 5 bases. The germline V gene has CDR1 WSHSY and CDR2 SAAADI. The CDR3 contains 15 residues. The CDR3: CAISESRGSLWPQHF. The CDR3 DNA is TGCGCCATCAGTGAGTCAAGGGGTTCCCTATGGCCCCAGCATTTT.

V and J are TRBV5-5 and TRBJ1-1; D gene uncertain. CDR1 and CDR2 (germline): SGHKS, YYEKEE (reference sequence). V lost 1 base, J lost 1 base, and 14 bases lay in between. This CDR3 has 16 amino acids. The CDR3 coding sequence is TGTGCCAGCAGCTTGTCCCTAACTTCGGGGAACACTGAAGCTTTCTTT. Translated: CASSLSLTSGNTEAFF. Full variable domain (outside the CDR3, taken from reference TRBV5-5 and TRBJ1-1): DAGVTQSPTHLIKTRGQQVTLRCSPISGHKSVSWYQQVLGQGPQFIFQYYEKEERGRGNFPDRFSARQFPNYSSELNVNALLLGDSALYLCASSLSLTSGNTEAFFGQGTRLTVV.

This clonotype has ten or more counts. This chain joins TRBV7-9 and TRBJ2-3, with 12 bases lining up with TRBD2. The CDR3 runs to 16 residues. The V segment lost 5 bases and the J segment 4 bases; nucleotides outside the gene matches: 7. CDR1 and CDR2 (germline): SEHNR, FQNEAQ (reference sequence). CDR3 residues: CASSQPLAGGPDTQYF. Written as DNA, the CDR3 is TGTGCCAGCAGCCAACCCCTAGCGGGGGGGCCAGATACGCAGTATTTT.

Only a few counts were recorded for this clonotype. The rearrangement links TRBV7-9 to TRBJ2-7; 7 bases are shared with TRBD1. The junction had 5 bases not matched to a gene; V was cut back by 4 bases and J by 2 bases. This CDR3 contains 14 residues. Germline loops: CDR1 SEHNR, CDR2 FQNEAQ (reference sequence). CDR3 loop: CASSWTGKTYEQYF. In DNA, the CDR3 is TGTGCCAGCAGCTGGACAGGCAAGACCTACGAGCAGTACTTC.

The table lists this clonotype with a few counts. This chain connects TRBV29-1 to TRBJ2-1; D ambiguous. The V end was cut by 4 bases, the J end by 8 bases, with 6 bases between. Germline-derived CDR1 and CDR2 are SQVTM and ANQGSEA. The CDR3 sequence is 10 residues long. DNA of the CDR3: TGCAGCGTTGGGTTGCATGAGCAGTTCTTC. Protein product: CSVGLHEQFF.

This clonotype was counted between two and nine times. The genes are TRBV5-6 and TRBJ2-2; no clear D gene. CDR1 is SGHDT, CDR2 YYEEEE, per germline. Trimming removed 2 bases from V and 4 bases from J, with 9 bases in between. The CDR3 extends over 14 amino acids. CDR3 nucleotide sequence: TGTGCCAGCAGCTTCATGAGTGTCACCGGGGAGCTGTTTTTT. Translation gives CASSFMSVTGELFF.

The chain combines TRBV20-1 with TRBJ2-4; no definite D call. The CDR3 covers 16 residues. The V end was cut by 3 bases, the J end by 3 bases, with 18 bases between. Germline CDR1 is DFQATT and CDR2 is SNEGSKA (reference sequence). Here the CDR3 DNA reads TGCAGTGCTAGGGGGTCACAACCCTGGGGCAAAAACATTCAGTACTTC. It is translated as CSARGSQPWGKNIQYF.

This clonotype was counted a few times. This chain joins TRBV2 and TRBJ2-3; D might be TRBD1 or TRBD2, each matching 6 bases. The CDR3 extends over 13 amino acids. Between the trimmed V and J ends, which lost 6 bases and 4 bases, there was a span of 11 bases. Germline loops: CDR1 SNHLY, CDR2 FYNNEI. CDR3 nucleotide sequence: TGTGCCAGCAGAGGGGGGCCGGCAGATACGCAGTATTTT. Translating it yields CASRGGPADTQYF.

V and J are TRBV6-2 or TRBV6-3 and TRBJ2-7; possible D gene TRBD2, 5 bases. Germline CDR1 MNHEY, CDR2 SVGEGT. CDR3 size: 13 residues. V was pared by 6 bases and J by 0 bases, with 9 bases between. Written as DNA, the CDR3 is TGTGCCAGCAGAGACGGAGGCTCCTACGAGCAGTACTTC. Translated, it gives CASRDGGSYEQYF.

This clonotype showed up just a few times. The CDR3 protein is CASNKRRDSYGYTF. The CDR3 DNA reads TGCGCCAGCAACAAGCGTAGGGACAGCTATGGCTACACCTTC. This chain links TRBV4-3 with TRBJ1-2; 7 bases map to TRBD1. This CDR3 comprises 14 residues. Losses at the gene ends were 7 bases for V and 4 bases for J; bases not matched to a gene: 9. Germline V lookup: CDR1 LGHNA, CDR2 YSLEER.

In this sample, this clonotype turned up a few times. This rearrangement joins TRBV15 to TRBJ2-7, with D tentatively TRBD1 (6 bases). CDR1 LNHNV and CDR2 YYDKDF come from the germline V gene (reference sequence). CDR3 length: 13 amino acids. The V and J ends lost 4 bases and 7 bases respectively, with 14 bases between them. This CDR3 is CATSTIKQGEQYF. The DNA for the CDR3 is TGTGCCACCAGCACCATAAAACAGGGAGAGCAGTACTTC. The full variable domain, in which reference TRBV15 and TRBJ2-7 provide the parts outside the CDR3, is DAMVIQNPRYQVTQFGKPVTLSCSQTLNHNVMYWYQQKSSQAPKLLFHYYDKDFNNEADTPDNFQSRRPNTSFCFLDIRSPGLGDTAMYLCATSTIKQGEQYFGPGTRLTVT.

The V and J genes are TRBV6-4 and TRBJ2-5; no firm D call. V was cut by 2 bases and J by 0 bases, with 16 bases left in between. This CDR3 has 17 amino acids. The germline V gene has CDR1 MRHNA and CDR2 SNTAGT. The CDR3 sequence: CASSDRGSHENQETQYF. Written as DNA, the CDR3 is TGTGCCAGCAGTGACCGTGGTTCCCACGAGAACCAAGAGACCCAGTACTTC.

The chain employs TRBV5-1 and TRBJ2-2; 8 bases align to TRBD1. In germline, CDR1 is SGHRS, CDR2 YFSETQ. The CDR3 has 16 amino acids. With V trimmed by 4 bases and J by 1 base, 6 bases remained unmatched. CDR3 residues: CASSEAGQGNTGELFF. Here the CDR3 DNA reads TGCGCCAGCAGCGAAGCTGGACAGGGGAACACCGGGGAGCTGTTTTTT. The variable domain in full, with the rest retrieved from reference TRBV5-1 and TRBJ2-2, is KAGVTQTPRYLIKTRGQQVTLSCSPISGHRSVSWYQQTPGQGLQFLFEYFSETQRNKGNFPGRFSGRQFSNSRSEMNVSTLELGDSALYLCASSEAGQGNTGELFFGEGSRLTVL.

V gene TRBV12-3 or TRBV12-4 combines with J gene TRBJ1-4; D gene uncertain. This CDR3 region has 13 residues. The V and J ends lost 5 bases and 8 bases respectively, with 12 bases between them. CDR3 in DNA: TGTGCCAGCAGTCCGGGTTCGAAGGAAAAACTGTTTTTT. Its translation: CASSPGSKEKLFF.

This sequence joins TRBV10-3 and TRBJ2-7; perhaps D is TRBD1 or TRBD2 (7 bases each). This CDR3 spans 15 amino acids. CDR1 is ENHRY, CDR2 SYGVKD, per germline. The ends were cut back, 6 bases at V and 0 bases at J, with 15 bases in the middle. The CDR3 loop is CAIRGEGASSYEQYF. The CDR3 region has the DNA TGTGCCATCAGAGGGGAGGGGGCTAGCTCCTACGAGCAGTACTTC.

This chain joins TRBV6-5 and TRBJ2-5, with TRBD2 matching 8 bases. This CDR3 region has 15 residues. V lost 2 bases, J lost 2 bases, and 4 bases stayed unmatched. Germline loops: CDR1 MNHEY, CDR2 SVGAGI. The CDR3 nucleotides are TGTGCCAGCAGTTACGGTGGGACTAGACAAGAGACCCAGTACTTC. Its translation: CASSYGGTRQETQYF.

About this clonotype itself: Because the CDR3's place on the DNA is in doubt, the DNA is left out and the CDR3 is given as listed by TCRdb. The V and J genes are TRBV7-5 and TRBJ1-1; no DNA check was done on the table's D call, TRBD1. TRBV7-5 is a known pseudogene. The CDR3 is 20 amino acids in total, end residues counted. The CDR3 is CISVSEACPPGVMMNTEAFF.